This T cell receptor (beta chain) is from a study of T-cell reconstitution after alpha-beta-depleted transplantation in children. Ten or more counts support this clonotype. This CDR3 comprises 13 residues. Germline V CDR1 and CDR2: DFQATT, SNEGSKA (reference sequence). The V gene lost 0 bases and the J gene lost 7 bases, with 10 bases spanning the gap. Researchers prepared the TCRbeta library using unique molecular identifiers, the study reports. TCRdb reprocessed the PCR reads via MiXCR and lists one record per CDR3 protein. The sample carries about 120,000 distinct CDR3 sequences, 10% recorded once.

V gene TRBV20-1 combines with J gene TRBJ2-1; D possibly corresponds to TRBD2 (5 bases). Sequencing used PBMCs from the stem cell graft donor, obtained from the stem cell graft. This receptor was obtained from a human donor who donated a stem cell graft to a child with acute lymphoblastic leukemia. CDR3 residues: CSARDPTGNEQFF. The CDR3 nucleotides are TGCAGTGCTAGAGATCCCACGGGGAATGAGCAGTTCTTC.